Here is one T cell receptor beta chain with its context. The target antigen is unknown. This entry belongs to a study of shared clonotypes between healthy human individuals. In the study overall: The composition of the donors was a couple of women and a few men aged 18 to 49. The study, taken as a whole, reports: Larger estimated richness was generally seen in naive subsets than in memory subsets. Sampling used blood alone; tissue repertoires probably differ.

Produced via immunoSEQ multiplex PCR; TCRdb's table is partial and in-frame only. The table includes 2 million or so clones, 85% to 95% detected once. Naive CD8 isolation took CD45RO-negative cells positively selected for CCR7 and excluded terminally differentiated effector memory CD45RA+ cells. Caucasian adults living in Nashville, Tennessee, provided all samples. Sequencing was performed on naive CD8+ T cells sorted from blood. The sequence came from a man younger than 35 in good health.

The CDR3 here is CASSLETDYGYTF. Written as DNA, the CDR3 is TGTGCCAGCAGCTTGGAGACGGACTATGGCTACACCTTC. This rearrangement joins TRBV5-4 to TRBJ1-2; no clear D gene. The CDR3 covers 13 residues. CDR1 is SGHNT, CDR2 YYREEE, per germline (reference sequence). Trimming left V 0 bases short and J 3 bases short, with 6 bases between.